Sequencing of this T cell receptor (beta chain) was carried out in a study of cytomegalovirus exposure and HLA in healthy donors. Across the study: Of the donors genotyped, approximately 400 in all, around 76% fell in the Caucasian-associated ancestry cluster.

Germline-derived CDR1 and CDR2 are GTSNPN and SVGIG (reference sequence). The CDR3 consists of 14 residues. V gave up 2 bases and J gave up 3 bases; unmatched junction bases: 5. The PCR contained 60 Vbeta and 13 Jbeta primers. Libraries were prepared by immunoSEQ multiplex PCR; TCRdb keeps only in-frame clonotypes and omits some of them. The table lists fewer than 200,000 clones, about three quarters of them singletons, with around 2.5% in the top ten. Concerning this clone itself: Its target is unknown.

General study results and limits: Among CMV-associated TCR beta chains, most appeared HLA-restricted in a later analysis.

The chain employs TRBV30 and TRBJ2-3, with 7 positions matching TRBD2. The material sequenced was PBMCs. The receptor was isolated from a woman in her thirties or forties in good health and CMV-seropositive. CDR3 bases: TGTGCCTGGAGTCACGGGGGGTGGACAGATACGCAGTATTTT. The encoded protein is CAWSHGGWTDTQYF.